This T cell receptor (beta chain) was sequenced during a study of CD8 T cells in Susac syndrome. cDNA came from roughly 0.47 to 1 ug RNA primed by random hexamers. Amplification of the TCR beta CDR3 was carried out by immunoSEQ multiplex PCR, which spanned a total of 54 Vbeta and 13 Jbeta segments. TCRdb redid the calling of the immunoSEQ multiplex PCR reads with MiXCR, one entry per CDR3 protein. Of about 440,000 distinct CDR3 sequences in the sample, approximately 85% were seen once. This clonotype occurred once. With V trimmed by 3 bases and J by 5 bases, 8 bases remained unmatched. Germline lookup yields CDR1 SGDLS and CDR2 YYNGEE. This CDR3 has 15 residues. Isolation of CD8+ and CD4+ T cells was performed negatively, whereas enrichment of TEMRA cells was done by FACS.

The sequence was obtained from a human donor with multiple sclerosis. The genes are TRBV9 and TRBJ2-7; TRBD1 matches at 10 bases. The sample comprised CD8+ T cells from PBMCs. In nucleotides, the CDR3 is TGTGCCAGCAGCGCACCGGGACAGGGGATCCACGAGCAGTACTTC. Translated: CASSAPGQGIHEQYF.